These 11 T cell receptor beta chains were all obtained from the same sample, sequenced in a study of T cells in Graves' hyperthyroidism and ophthalmopathy. Regions amplified from RNA transcripts were the TCR beta CDR3 regions. The HTBI set primed first-round TCR CDR3 RT-PCR. TCRdb processed the multiplex PCR reads anew with MiXCR; each CDR3 protein has one entry. Of fewer than 900,000 distinct CDR3 sequences in the sample, about 19% were seen once. The source material was blood. The receptors come from a woman aged 45 to 65 with Graves' hyperthyroidism that later progressed to Graves' ophthalmopathy.

The chain uses TRBV29-1 and TRBJ1-5, with D maybe TRBD1 (5 bases). V was shortened by 7 bases and J by 1 base, with 11 bases between the two germline ends. The CDR3 runs 13 residues. Germline lookup yields CDR1 SQVTM and CDR2 ANQGSEA. This CDR3 reads CSAVGGSNQPQHF. The CDR3 DNA reads TGCAGCGCCGTCGGGGGAAGCAATCAGCCCCAGCATTTT.

The V and J genes are TRBV12-5 and TRBJ2-2; D uncertain. The germline V and J ends were trimmed by 10 bases and 1 base, with 10 bases remaining between them. The CDR3 contains 13 residues. Germline V gives CDR1 LGHNT, CDR2 FRNRAP. CDR3 sequence: CAMGSGNTGELFF. The CDR3 nucleotides read TGTGCTATGGGATCAGGGAACACCGGGGAGCTGTTTTTT. Supplemented by reference TRBV12-5 and TRBJ2-2, the full variable domain reads DARVTQTPRHKVTEMGQEVTMRCQPILGHNTVFWYRQTMMQGLELLAYFRNRAPLDDSGMPKDRFSAEMPDATLATLKIQPSEPRDSAVYFCAMGSGNTGELFFGEGSRLTVL.

The rearrangement joins TRBV7-9 to TRBJ2-7; D perhaps matches TRBD2 (6 bases). CDR3 size: 14 residues. The germline V gene encodes CDR1 SEHNR and CDR2 FQNEAQ (reference sequence). V lost 4 bases and J lost 2, with 12 bases in between. CDR3 in DNA: TGTGCCAGCAGCTCGGGACTTAAAGCCTACGAGCAGTACTTC. Amino acid sequence: CASSSGLKAYEQYF.

This clonotype was seen many times. The J gene is TRBJ2-1, the V gene TRBV5-5; 10 positions agree with TRBD1. CDR3 size: 16 residues. Germline values: CDR1 SGHKS, CDR2 YYEKEE (reference sequence). V was clipped by 4 bases and J by 9 bases; unmatched bases: 13. CDR3 coding DNA: TGTGCCAGCAGCCACCCACCCGGGACAGGGGAAGGTGAGCAGTTCTTC. It translates to CASSHPPGTGEGEQFF.

J is TRBJ1-5 and V is TRBV11-1; 10 bases line up with TRBD1. Germline V gene sequence: CDR1 SGHAT, CDR2 FQDESV (reference sequence). V lost 3 bases, J lost 3 bases, and 8 bases stayed unmatched. The CDR3 runs 17 residues. In DNA form, the CDR3 reads TGTGCCAGCAGCTTCCAAGCCGGGACAGGGGACAATCAGCCCCAGCATTTT. This sequence encodes CASSFQAGTGDNQPQHF.

This clonotype has a count of ten or more. V gene TRBV6-1 combines with J gene TRBJ1-1, with TRBD1 matching over 7 bases. The V gene end was trimmed by 4 bases and the J gene end by 1 base; junction bases not matched to a gene: 3. This CDR3 region has 14 residues. Germline V gene lookup returns CDR1 MNHNS and CDR2 SASEGT. The CDR3 nucleotides are TGTGCCAGCAGTGGGGGACAGACGAACACTGAAGCTTTCTTT. This translates into CASSGGQTNTEAFF.

This clonotype was seen more than once but under ten times. The V and J genes are TRBV9 and TRBJ1-3; D uncertain. Looked up from germline, CDR1 is SGDLS and CDR2 is YYNGEE. This CDR3 region has 16 residues. V lost 5 bases and J lost 0, with 15 bases in between. CDR3 DNA: TGTGCCAGCAGTTTTGGGCAGACCTACTCTGGAAACACCATATATTTT. Amino acid sequence: CASSFGQTYSGNTIYF.

Only a few counts were recorded for this clonotype. This chain uses TRBV7-8 with TRBJ1-4; possible D gene TRBD1, 5 bases. CDR1 SGHVS and CDR2 FQNEAQ come from the germline V gene. There are 15 residues in the CDR3. V was cut by 5 bases and J by 8 bases, with 18 bases left in between. The CDR3 sequence is CASSPHQGGDEKLFF. CDR3 in DNA: TGTGCCAGCAGCCCGCACCAGGGTGGAGACGAAAAACTGTTTTTT.

There are many counts of this clonotype. The V and J genes are TRBV3-1 and TRBJ1-5; D ambiguous. The CDR3 runs 15 residues. V dropped 4 bases and J dropped 0 bases, with 10 bases sitting between them. CDR1 and CDR2 from the germline V gene are LGHDT and YNNKEL (reference sequence). The CDR3 protein is CASSPDGDSNQPQHF. CDR3 coding DNA: TGTGCCAGCAGCCCCGACGGAGATAGCAATCAGCCCCAGCATTTT.

The rearrangement uses TRBV6-1 and TRBJ2-7, with 7 bases matching TRBD1. Trimming took 5 bases from V and 2 from J; bases not matched to a gene: 6. CDR3 length: 14 residues. In germline, CDR1 is MNHNS, CDR2 SASEGT. The CDR3 sequence: CASSYGDRAYEQYF. The DNA of the CDR3 is TGTGCCAGCAGTTATGGAGACAGGGCCTACGAGCAGTACTTC.

This clonotype has ten or more counts. The chain employs TRBV12-3 or TRBV12-4 and TRBJ2-7; 11 bases line up with TRBD2. The CDR3 totals 14 residues. J was trimmed by 6 bases and V by 6 bases; bases with no gene match: 7. CDR3: CASSPLAGVSEQYF. As DNA, the CDR3 is TGTGCCAGCAGCCCACTAGCGGGGGTAAGCGAGCAGTACTTC.